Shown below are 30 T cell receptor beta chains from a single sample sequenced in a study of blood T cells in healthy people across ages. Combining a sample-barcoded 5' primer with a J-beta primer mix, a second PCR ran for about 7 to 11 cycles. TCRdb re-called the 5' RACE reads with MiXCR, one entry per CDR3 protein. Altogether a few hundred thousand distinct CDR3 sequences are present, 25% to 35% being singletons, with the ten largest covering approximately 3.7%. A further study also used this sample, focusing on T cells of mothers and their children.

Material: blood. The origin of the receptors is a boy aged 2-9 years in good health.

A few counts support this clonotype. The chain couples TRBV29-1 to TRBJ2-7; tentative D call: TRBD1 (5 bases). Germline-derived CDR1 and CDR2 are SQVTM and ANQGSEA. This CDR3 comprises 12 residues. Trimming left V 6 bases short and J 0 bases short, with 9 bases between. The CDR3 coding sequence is TGCAGCGTGCGGACATTCTCCTACGAGCAGTACTTC. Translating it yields CSVRTFSYEQYF.

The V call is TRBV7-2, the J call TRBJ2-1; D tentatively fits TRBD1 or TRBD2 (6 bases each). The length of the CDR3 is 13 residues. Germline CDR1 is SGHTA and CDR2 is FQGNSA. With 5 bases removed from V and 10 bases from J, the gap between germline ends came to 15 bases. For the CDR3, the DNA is TGTGCCAGCAGCCACCCGGGGGCCAACGAGCAGTTCTTC. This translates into CASSHPGANEQFF.

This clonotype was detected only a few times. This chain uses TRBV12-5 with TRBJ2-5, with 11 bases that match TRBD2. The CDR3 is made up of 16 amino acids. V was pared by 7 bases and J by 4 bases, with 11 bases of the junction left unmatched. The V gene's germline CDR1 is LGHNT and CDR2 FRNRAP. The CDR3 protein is CASALGLAGGRETQYF. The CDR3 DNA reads TGTGCTAGTGCCTTGGGGCTAGCGGGAGGACGAGAGACCCAGTACTTC.

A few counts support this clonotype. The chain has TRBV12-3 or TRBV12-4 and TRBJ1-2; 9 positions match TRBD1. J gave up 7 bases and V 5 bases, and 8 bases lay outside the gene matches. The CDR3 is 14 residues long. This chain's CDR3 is CASSTGGSSGGYTF. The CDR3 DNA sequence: TGTGCCAGCAGTACAGGGGGCTCCTCTGGTGGCTACACCTTC.

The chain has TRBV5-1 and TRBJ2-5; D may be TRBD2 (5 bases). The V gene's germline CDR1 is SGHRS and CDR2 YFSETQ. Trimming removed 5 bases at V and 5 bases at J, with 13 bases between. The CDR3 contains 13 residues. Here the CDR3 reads CASSWTGGETQYF. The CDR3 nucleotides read TGCGCCAGCAGTTGGACCGGCGGGGAGACCCAGTACTTC.

The DNA for the CDR3 is TGTGCCAGCAGCGGGACCCGAGAAGATACGCAGTATTTT. It specifies CASSGTREDTQYF. This rearrangement joins TRBV7-3 to TRBJ2-3; tentatively, D is TRBD1 or TRBD2 (5 bases each). Germline V gene lookup returns CDR1 SGHTA and CDR2 FQGTGA. V shed 5 bases and J shed 5 bases, with 11 bases lying between them. The CDR3 consists of 13 residues. The full variable domain, completed using reference TRBV7-3 and TRBJ2-3, is GAGVSQTPSNKVTEKGKYVELRCDPISGHTALYWYRQSLGQGPEFLIYFQGTGAADDSGLPNDRFFAVRPEGSVSTLKIQRTERGDSAVYLCASSGTREDTQYFGPGTRLTVL.

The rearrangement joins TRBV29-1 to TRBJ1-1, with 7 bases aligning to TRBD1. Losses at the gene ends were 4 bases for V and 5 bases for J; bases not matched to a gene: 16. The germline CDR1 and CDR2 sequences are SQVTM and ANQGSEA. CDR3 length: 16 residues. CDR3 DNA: TGCAGCGTTGTAGGGCAGGGGGGCGCCAGGAGGACTGAAGCTTTCTTT. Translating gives CSVVGQGGARRTEAFF.

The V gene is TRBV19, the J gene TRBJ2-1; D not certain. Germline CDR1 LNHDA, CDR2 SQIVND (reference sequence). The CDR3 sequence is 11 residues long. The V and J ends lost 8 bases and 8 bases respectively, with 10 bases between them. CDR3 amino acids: CASASGDEQFF. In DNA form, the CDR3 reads TGTGCCAGTGCGTCCGGCGATGAGCAGTTCTTC.

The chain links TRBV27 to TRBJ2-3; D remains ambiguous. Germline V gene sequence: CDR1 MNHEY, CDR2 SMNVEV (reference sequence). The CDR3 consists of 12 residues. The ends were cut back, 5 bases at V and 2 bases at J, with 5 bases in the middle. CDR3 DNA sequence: TGTGCCAGCAGTACAATCACAGATACGCAGTATTTT. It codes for CASSTITDTQYF.

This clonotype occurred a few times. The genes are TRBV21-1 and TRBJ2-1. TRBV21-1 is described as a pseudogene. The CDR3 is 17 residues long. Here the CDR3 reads CASSKAQSLSSYNEQFF. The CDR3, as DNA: TGTGCCAGCAGCAAAGCGCAGAGCCTCAGCTCCTACAATGAGCAGTTCTTC.

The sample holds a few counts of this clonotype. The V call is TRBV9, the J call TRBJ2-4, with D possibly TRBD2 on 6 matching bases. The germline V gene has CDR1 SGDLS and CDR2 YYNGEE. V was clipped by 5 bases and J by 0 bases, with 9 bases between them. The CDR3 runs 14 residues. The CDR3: CASSTGGAKNIQYF. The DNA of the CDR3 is TGTGCCAGCAGTACCGGGGGAGCCAAAAACATTCAGTACTTC.

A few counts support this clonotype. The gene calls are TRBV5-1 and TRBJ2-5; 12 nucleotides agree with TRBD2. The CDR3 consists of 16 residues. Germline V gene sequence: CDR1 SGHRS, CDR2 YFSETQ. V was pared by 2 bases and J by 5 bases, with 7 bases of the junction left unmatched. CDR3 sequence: CASSLGLAGLRETQYF. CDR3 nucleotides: TGCGCCAGCAGCTTAGGACTAGCGGGGCTTCGGGAGACCCAGTACTTC.

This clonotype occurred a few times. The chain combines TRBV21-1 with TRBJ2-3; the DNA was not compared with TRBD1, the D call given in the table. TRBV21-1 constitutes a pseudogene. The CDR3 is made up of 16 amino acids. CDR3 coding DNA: TGTGCCAGCAGCACGTCGGGACAGGGGGATCCAGATACGCAGTATTTT. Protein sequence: CASSTSGQGDPDTQYF.

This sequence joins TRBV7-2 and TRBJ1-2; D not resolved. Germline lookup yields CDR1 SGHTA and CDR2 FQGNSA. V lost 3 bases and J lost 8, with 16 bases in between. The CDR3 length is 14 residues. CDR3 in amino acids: CASSFLSPPEGYTF. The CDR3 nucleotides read TGTGCCAGCAGCTTTTTGAGCCCCCCTGAGGGCTACACCTTC. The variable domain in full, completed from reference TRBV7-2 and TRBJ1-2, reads GAGVSQSPSNKVTEKGKDVELRCDPISGHTALYWYRQSLGQGLEFLIYFQGNSAPDKSGLPSDRFSAERTGGSVSTLTIQRTQQEDSAVYLCASSFLSPPEGYTFGSGTRLTVV.

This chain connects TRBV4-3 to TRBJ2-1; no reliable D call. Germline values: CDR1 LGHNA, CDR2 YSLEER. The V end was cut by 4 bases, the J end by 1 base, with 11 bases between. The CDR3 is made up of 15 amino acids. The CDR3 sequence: CASSPAWVSYNEQFF. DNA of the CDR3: TGCGCCAGCAGCCCCGCCTGGGTTTCCTACAATGAGCAGTTCTTC.

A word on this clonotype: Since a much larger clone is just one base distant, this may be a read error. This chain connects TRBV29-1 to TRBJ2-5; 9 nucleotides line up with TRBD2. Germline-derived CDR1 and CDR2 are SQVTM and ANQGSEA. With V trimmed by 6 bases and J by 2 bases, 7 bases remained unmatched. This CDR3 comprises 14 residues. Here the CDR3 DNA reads TGCAGCGTAGGGCTGACTAGCGGACAAGAGACCCAGTACTTC. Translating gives CSVGLTSGQETQYF.

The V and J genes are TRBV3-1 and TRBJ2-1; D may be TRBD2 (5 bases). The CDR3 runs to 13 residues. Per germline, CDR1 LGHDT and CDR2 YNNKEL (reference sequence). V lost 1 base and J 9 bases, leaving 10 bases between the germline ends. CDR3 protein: CASSQVRGSEQFF. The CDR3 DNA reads TGTGCCAGCAGCCAAGTTAGAGGGTCTGAGCAGTTCTTC.

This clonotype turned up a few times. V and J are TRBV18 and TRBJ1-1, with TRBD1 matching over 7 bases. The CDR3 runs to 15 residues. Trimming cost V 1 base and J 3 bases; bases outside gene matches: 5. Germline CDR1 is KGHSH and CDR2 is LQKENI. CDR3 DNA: TGTGCCAGCTCACCACAGGGGGCGAAGGACACTGAAGCTTTCTTT. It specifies CASSPQGAKDTEAFF. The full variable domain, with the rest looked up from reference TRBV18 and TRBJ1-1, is NAGVMQNPRHLVRRRGQEARLRCSPMKGHSHVYWYRQLPEEGLKFMVYLQKENIIDESGMPKERFSAEFPKEGPSILRIQQVVRGDSAAYFCASSPQGAKDTEAFFGQGTRLTVV.

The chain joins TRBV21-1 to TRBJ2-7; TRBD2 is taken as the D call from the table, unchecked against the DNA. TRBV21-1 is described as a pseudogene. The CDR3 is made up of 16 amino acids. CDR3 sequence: CASSLETSGMRYEQYF. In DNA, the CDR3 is TGTGCCAGCAGCCTAGAGACTAGCGGGATGAGGTACGAGCAGTACTTC.

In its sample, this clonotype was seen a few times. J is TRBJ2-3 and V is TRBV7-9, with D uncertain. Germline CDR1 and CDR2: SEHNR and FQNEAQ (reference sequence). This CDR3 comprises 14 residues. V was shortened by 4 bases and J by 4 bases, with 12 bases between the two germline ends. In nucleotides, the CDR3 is TGTGCCAGCAGCTCATTATTGACCCCAGATACGCAGTATTTT. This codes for CASSSLLTPDTQYF.

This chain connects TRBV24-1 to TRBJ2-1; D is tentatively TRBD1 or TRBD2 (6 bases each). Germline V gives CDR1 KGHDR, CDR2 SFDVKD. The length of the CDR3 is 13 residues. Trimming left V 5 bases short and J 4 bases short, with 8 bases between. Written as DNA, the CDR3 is TGTGCCACCAGTGGGGGGGCTTACAATGAGCAGTTCTTC. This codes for CATSGGAYNEQFF.

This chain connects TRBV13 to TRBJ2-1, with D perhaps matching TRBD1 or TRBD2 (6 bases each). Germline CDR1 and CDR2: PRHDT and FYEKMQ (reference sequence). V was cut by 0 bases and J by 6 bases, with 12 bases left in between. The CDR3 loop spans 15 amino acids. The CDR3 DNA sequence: TGTGCCAGCAGCTTAGGCCTAGGGGGGTGCAATGAGCAGTTCTTC. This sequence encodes CASSLGLGGCNEQFF.

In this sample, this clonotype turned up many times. The CDR3 sequence is CASRPRRDHGGIYEQYF. The CDR3 coding sequence is TGTGCCAGCAGACCCCGACGCGACCACGGGGGAATCTACGAGCAGTACTTC. The rearrangement joins TRBV2 to TRBJ2-7, with D maybe TRBD2 (6 bases). The CDR3 runs 17 residues. With 6 bases removed from V and 3 bases from J, the gap between germline ends came to 24 bases. CDR1 is SNHLY, CDR2 FYNNEI, per germline. Together with reference TRBV2 and TRBJ2-7, the CDR3 gives the full variable domain: EPEVTQTPSHQVTQMGQEVILRCVPISNHLYFYWYRQILGQKVEFLVSFYNNEISEKSEIFDDQFSVERPDGSNFTLKIRSTKLEDSAMYFCASRPRRDHGGIYEQYFGPGTRLTVT.

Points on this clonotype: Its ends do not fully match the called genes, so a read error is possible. The CDR3 nucleotides read TGTGCCAGCAGCCCCAGGGTCACCGGGGACCTGTTTTTT. It translates to CASSPRVTGDLFF. The chain couples TRBV11-2 to TRBJ2-2; perhaps D is TRBD1 or TRBD2 (5 bases each). From germline, CDR1 is SGHAT and CDR2 FQNNGV. This CDR3 comprises 13 residues.

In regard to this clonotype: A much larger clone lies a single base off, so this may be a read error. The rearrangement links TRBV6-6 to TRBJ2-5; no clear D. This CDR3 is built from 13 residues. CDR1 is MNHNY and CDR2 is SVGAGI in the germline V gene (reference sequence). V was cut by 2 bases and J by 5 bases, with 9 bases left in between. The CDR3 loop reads CASSYQEEETQYF. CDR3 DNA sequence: TGTGCCAGCAGTTACCAGGAAGAGGAGACCCAGTACTTC.

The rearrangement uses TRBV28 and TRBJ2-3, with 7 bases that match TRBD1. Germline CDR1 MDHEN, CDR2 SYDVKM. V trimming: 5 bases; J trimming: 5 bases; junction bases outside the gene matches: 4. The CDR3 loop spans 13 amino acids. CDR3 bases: TGTGCCAGCAGTCGACAGGGTATAGATACGCAGTATTTT. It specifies CASSRQGIDTQYF.

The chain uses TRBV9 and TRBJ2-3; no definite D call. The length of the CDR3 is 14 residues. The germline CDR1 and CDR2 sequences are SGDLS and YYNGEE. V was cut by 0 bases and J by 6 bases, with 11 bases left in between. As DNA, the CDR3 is TGTGCCAGCAGCGTAGTTCATGGTGGGGATACGCAGTATTTT. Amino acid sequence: CASSVVHGGDTQYF.

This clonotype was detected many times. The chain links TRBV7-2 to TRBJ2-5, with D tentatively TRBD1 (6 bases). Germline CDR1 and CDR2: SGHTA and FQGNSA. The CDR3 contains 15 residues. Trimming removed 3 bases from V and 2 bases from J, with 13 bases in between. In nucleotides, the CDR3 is TGTGCCAGCAGCTTCCGAGGGGGTCCACAAGAGACCCAGTACTTC. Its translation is CASSFRGGPQETQYF.

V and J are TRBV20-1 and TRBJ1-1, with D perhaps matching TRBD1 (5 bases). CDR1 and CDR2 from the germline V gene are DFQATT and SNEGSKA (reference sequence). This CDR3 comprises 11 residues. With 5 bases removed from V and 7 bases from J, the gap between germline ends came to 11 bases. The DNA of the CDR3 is TGCAGTGCTGTGGGGGATGTTGAAGCTTTCTTT. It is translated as CSAVGDVEAFF.

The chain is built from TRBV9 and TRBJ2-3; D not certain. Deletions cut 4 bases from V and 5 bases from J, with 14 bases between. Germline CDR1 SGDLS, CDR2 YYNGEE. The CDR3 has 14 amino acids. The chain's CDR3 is CASSPIGFLDTQYF. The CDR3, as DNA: TGTGCCAGCAGCCCGATTGGTTTCTTAGATACGCAGTATTTT.